Sequencing of this T cell receptor (beta chain) was carried out in a study of cytomegalovirus exposure and HLA in healthy donors. The CDR3 runs to 12 residues. In germline, CDR1 is MDHEN, CDR2 SYDVKM. Trimming stripped 10 bases from V and 6 bases from J, with 13 bases between. This PCR relied on a set of 60 Vbeta primers and 13 Jbeta primers. Data came from immunoSEQ multiplex PCR; TCRdb stores just in-frame clones and leaves some out. The profile shows 100,000 to 150,000 clones, approximately 83% of them singletons. Nominal health characterized the donors when sampled, though unrecorded immune exposures were likely.

The sequencing input was PBMCs. J is TRBJ2-4 and V is TRBV28, with TRBD2 as a possible D gene (5 bases). This clonotype was obtained from a woman in her forties in good health and CMV-seropositive. For the CDR3, the DNA is TGTGCCACCTACGATGGAGGAAACATTCAGTACTTC. Translating gives CATYDGGNIQYF.